What follows are 27 T cell receptor beta chains derived from one specimen sequenced in a study of blood T cell repertoires in COVID-19. Some clones are missing from TCRdb's copy, which holds only in-frame ones; the method was immunoSEQ multiplex PCR. The sample has some 350,000 clones; nearly 90% are singletons. Sequencing was carried out using peripheral blood. These receptors were obtained from a man between 18 and 29 years old with active or convalescent COVID-19.

The chain uses TRBV5-5 and TRBJ2-3, with TRBD2 as a possible D gene (6 bases). Trimming stripped 4 bases from V and 4 bases from J, with 19 bases between. This CDR3 is 16 amino acids long. Germline V gives CDR1 SGHKS, CDR2 YYEKEE (reference sequence). The CDR3 nucleotides are TGTGCCAGCAGCCCGAGGGTGGGCGGGATTGCAGATACGCAGTATTTT. Amino acids: CASSPRVGGIADTQYF.

The V call is TRBV27, the J call TRBJ2-7, with D possibly being TRBD2 (6 bases). The CDR3 spans 20 residues. Germline CDR1 and CDR2: MNHEY and SMNVEV (reference sequence). V was trimmed by 0 bases and J by 4 bases, leaving 28 bases between them. The CDR3 DNA follows: TGTGCCAGCAGTTTATCACCGGTGCGTATGGGCGGGACTGATCGTTACGAGCAGTACTTC. Its protein product is CASSLSPVRMGGTDRYEQYF.

The chain has TRBV6-5 and TRBJ1-6; TRBD1 agrees at 8 bases. The CDR3 is made up of 15 amino acids. Germline CDR1 and CDR2: MNHEY and SVGAGI. Trimming cost V 0 bases and J 8 bases; bases outside gene matches: 3. The CDR3 protein is CASSYSSGGDSPLHF. The DNA of the CDR3 is TGTGCCAGCAGTTACTCTTCAGGGGGCGATTCACCCCTCCACTTT.

The chain carries TRBV12-3 or TRBV12-4 and TRBJ2-7, with 8 bases identical to TRBD2. The CDR3 spans 13 residues. The trim removed 6 bases at V and 2 bases at J, leaving 3 bases unmatched. CDR3 sequence (DNA): TGTGCCAGCAGCTCCGGGAGGGCCTACGAGCAGTACTTC. This gives the protein CASSSGRAYEQYF.

This clone was counted between two and nine times. Other DNA sequences in the same sample also yield this CDR3. This chain uses TRBV7-3 with TRBJ2-3; tentatively, D is TRBD1 (5 bases). Germline CDR1 is SGHTA and CDR2 is FQGTGA. Trimming removed 5 bases at V and 4 bases at J, with 7 bases between. The length of the CDR3 is 12 residues. CDR3 sequence reads: CASSQGADTQYF. CDR3 nucleotide sequence: TGTGCCAGCAGCCAAGGGGCAGATACGCAGTATTTT.

The CDR3 spells CATSDPRQGTDQPQHF. The CDR3 DNA sequence: TGTGCCACCAGTGACCCGAGGCAGGGAACGGATCAGCCCCAGCATTTT. V and J are TRBV24-1 and TRBJ1-5, with D possibly being TRBD1 (5 bases). This CDR3 has 16 residues. The germline CDR1 and CDR2 sequences are KGHDR and SFDVKD. The ends were cut back, 4 bases at V and 5 bases at J, with 17 bases in the middle.

The chain uses TRBV7-2 and TRBJ1-3; 11 positions match TRBD1. Per the germline V gene, CDR1 is SGHTA and CDR2 is FQGNSA. J was trimmed by 2 bases and V by 1 base; bases with no gene match: 1. The CDR3 covers 16 residues. The CDR3 DNA is TGTGCCAGCAGCTTAGTGGGACAGGGGGCTGGAAACACCATATATTTT. Encoded protein: CASSLVGQGAGNTIYF.

The gene calls are TRBV29-1 and TRBJ1-4; unclear D gene. Per germline, CDR1 SQVTM and CDR2 ANQGSEA. Trimming took off 3 bases at V and 7 bases at J, with 6 bases between the two ends. The CDR3 spans 11 residues. The CDR3, as DNA: TGCAGCGTTGAGCTATCTGAAAAACTGTTTTTT. It is translated as CSVELSEKLFF.

The chain has TRBV28 and TRBJ1-6, with D uncertain. The germline V gene has CDR1 MDHEN and CDR2 SYDVKM. V was cut by 2 bases and J by 9 bases, with 17 bases left in between. This CDR3 has 16 residues. DNA for the CDR3: TGTGCCAGCAGTTTAGAGGGATCTCCCAGCCTTTCACCCCTCCACTTT. This encodes CASSLEGSPSLSPLHF.

The chain joins TRBV9 to TRBJ1-2; D gene uncertain. V dropped 3 bases and J dropped 4 bases, with 16 bases sitting between them. The CDR3 contains 15 residues. Germline CDR1 reads SGDLS; CDR2 reads YYNGEE. DNA for the CDR3: TGTGCCAGCAGCGCAGAGCCCCTAGGAACCTATGGCTACACCTTC. Its translation is CASSAEPLGTYGYTF.

The chain has TRBV4-1 and TRBJ1-3; no definite D call. CDR1 is MGHRA, CDR2 YSYEKL, per germline. V lost 4 bases to trimming and J lost 4 bases, with 29 bases between them. The CDR3 length is 20 residues. The CDR3: CASSLYIPGPRTGIGNTIYF. CDR3 DNA: TGCGCCAGCAGCCTTTATATACCCGGGCCTCGAACGGGGATAGGAAACACCATATATTTT.

This chain connects TRBV7-8 to TRBJ1-1; D not certain. From germline, CDR1 is SGHVS and CDR2 FQNEAQ. V was trimmed by 3 bases and J by 1 base, leaving 9 bases between them. This CDR3 contains 14 residues. The CDR3, as DNA: TGTGCCAGCAGCTTTGAGGCGAGGAACACTGAAGCTTTCTTT. Protein product: CASSFEARNTEAFF. The whole variable domain, remainder taken from reference TRBV7-8 and TRBJ1-1, is GAGVSQSPRYKVAKRGQDVALRCDPISGHVSLFWYQQALGQGPEFLTYFQNEAQLDKSGLPSDRFFAERPEGSVSTLKIQRTQQEDSAVYLCASSFEARNTEAFFGQGTRLTVV.

This chain joins TRBV5-1 and TRBJ1-1; D is unresolved. The CDR3 contains 14 residues. Looked up from germline, CDR1 is SGHRS and CDR2 is YFSETQ. The V gene lost 4 bases and the J gene lost 6 bases, with 16 bases spanning the gap. DNA for the CDR3: TGCGCCAGCAGCCCTGTCGGTCTTGTCGCTGAAGCTTTCTTT. Protein product: CASSPVGLVAEAFF.

This chain uses TRBV2 with TRBJ2-7, with D hard to call. The V and J ends lost 4 bases and 4 bases respectively, with 11 bases between them. This CDR3 region has 13 residues. From germline, CDR1 is SNHLY and CDR2 FYNNEI. For the CDR3, the DNA is TGTGCCAGCAGTGCCACTCCTCAATACGAGCAGTACTTC. Protein sequence: CASSATPQYEQYF. Full variable domain (outside the CDR3, taken from reference TRBV2 and TRBJ2-7): EPEVTQTPSHQVTQMGQEVILRCVPISNHLYFYWYRQILGQKVEFLVSFYNNEISEKSEIFDDQFSVERPDGSNFTLKIRSTKLEDSAMYFCASSATPQYEQYFGPGTRLTVT.

The V and J genes are TRBV28 and TRBJ2-1; 12 bases align to TRBD2. The CDR3 consists of 17 residues. Germline CDR1 and CDR2: MDHEN and SYDVKM. Trimming at V came to 7 bases and at J to 1 base, leaving 8 bases not matched to a gene. Here the CDR3 reads CASIASGGAESYNEQFF. The CDR3 coding sequence is TGTGCCAGCATTGCTAGCGGGGGGGCGGAGTCCTACAATGAGCAGTTCTTC. The full variable domain, rest sourced from reference TRBV28 and TRBJ2-1, is DVKVTQSSRYLVKRTGEKVFLECVQDMDHENMFWYRQDPGLGLRLIYFSYDVKMKEKGDIPEGYSVSREKKERFSLILESASTNQTSMYLCASIASGGAESYNEQFFGPGTRLTVL.

CDR3 DNA sequence: TGTGCCAGCAGCTTAACCTTGAACACTGAAGCTTTCTTT. Translated: CASSLTLNTEAFF. The rearrangement joins TRBV7-3 to TRBJ1-1; D gene ambiguous. The CDR3 is 13 amino acids. V was clipped by 0 bases and J by 0 bases, with 2 bases between them. From germline, CDR1 is SGHTA and CDR2 FQGTGA.

The chain combines TRBV19 with TRBJ1-4; D possibly corresponds to TRBD1 (6 bases). The CDR3 extends over 13 amino acids. The V and J ends lost 9 bases and 0 bases respectively, with 8 bases between them. Germline V CDR1 and CDR2: LNHDA, SQIVND (reference sequence). The CDR3 here is CASRTATNEKLFF. The CDR3 DNA sequence: TGTGCCAGCAGGACAGCAACTAATGAAAAACTGTTTTTT.

The genes are TRBV4-3 and TRBJ2-7; tentatively, D is TRBD2 (6 bases). Germline CDR1 and CDR2: LGHNA and YSLEER. This CDR3 has 17 amino acids. Trimming pared 1 base from V and 4 bases from J, leaving 20 bases between. CDR3 sequence: CASSQAFSNGREYEQYF. The CDR3 nucleotides are TGCGCCAGCAGCCAAGCTTTTAGTAACGGGAGAGAGTACGAGCAGTACTTC.

The chain carries TRBV7-9 and TRBJ1-2; a weak D match, TRBD1 (5 bases). CDR1 is SEHNR and CDR2 is FQNEAQ in the germline V gene (reference sequence). V was shortened by 4 bases and J by 3 bases, with 12 bases between the two germline ends. The CDR3 has 14 amino acids. The CDR3 spells CASSWEGHDYGYTF. The CDR3 coding sequence is TGTGCCAGCAGCTGGGAGGGGCACGACTATGGCTACACCTTC.

The chain employs TRBV30 and TRBJ1-2, with no clear D. The CDR3 loop spans 17 amino acids. In germline, CDR1 is GTSNPN, CDR2 SVGIG (reference sequence). Trimming cost V 0 bases and J 4 bases, with 21 bases left between them. The CDR3 region has the DNA TGTGCCTGGAGTGTACTTTTAAGGACTGAGAGATCCTATGGCTACACCTTC. Amino acids: CAWSVLLRTERSYGYTF.

In this sample, this clone turned up once. The chain links TRBV25-1 to TRBJ1-1; TRBD1 matches at 7 bases. The CDR3 has 13 amino acids. Per germline, CDR1 MGHDK and CDR2 SYGVNS. Trimming removed 2 bases from V and 5 bases from J; junction bases left unmatched: 2. The CDR3 protein is CASSEPGQTEAFF. CDR3 in DNA: TGTGCCAGCAGTGAACCGGGACAGACTGAAGCTTTCTTT.

The chain combines TRBV3-1 (or the pseudogene TRBV3-2) with TRBJ2-7; TRBD2 matches at 8 bases. There are 18 residues in the CDR3. J was trimmed by 3 bases and V by 4 bases; bases with no gene match: 17. From germline, CDR1 is LGHDT and CDR2 YNNKEL (reference sequence). DNA for the CDR3: TGTGCCAGCAGCCCGGGAAAGAGGAGGACTAGCAGAAACTACGAGCAGTACTTC. It encodes CASSPGKRRTSRNYEQYF.

The chain joins TRBV28 to TRBJ1-5, with 9 bases fitting TRBD1. From germline, CDR1 is MDHEN and CDR2 SYDVKM. The V segment lost 10 bases and the J segment 3 bases; nucleotides outside the gene matches: 13. This CDR3 spans 16 amino acids. The CDR3 DNA reads as TGTGCCACGCGAAGGACGGACAGGGGTAACAATCAGCCCCAGCATTTT. Amino acid sequence: CATRRTDRGNNQPQHF.

The chain carries TRBV28 and TRBJ2-7; 10 nucleotides line up with TRBD2. Germline CDR1 reads MDHEN; CDR2 reads SYDVKM. CDR3 size: 15 residues. With 11 bases clipped from V and 3 bases from J, the junction kept 13 bases outside the gene matches. CDR3 residues: CASEASGGAFYEQYF. In nucleotides, the CDR3 is TGTGCCTCAGAGGCCAGCGGGGGGGCTTTCTACGAGCAGTACTTC.

A note on this clone: A junction boundary mismatches the germline segment, possibly from a read error. The rearrangement links TRBV7-2 to TRBJ1-5, with TRBD1 matching over 11 bases. The CDR3 contains 16 residues. Looked up from germline, CDR1 is SGHTA and CDR2 is FQGNSA. CDR3 in amino acids: CASSPHRTGGKQPQHF. The CDR3 DNA reads as TGTGCCAGCAGCCCGCATCGGACAGGGGGCAAACAGCCCCAGCATTTT.

The chain employs TRBV9 and TRBJ2-2; TRBD2 matches 12 bases. Germline lookup yields CDR1 SGDLS and CDR2 YYNGEE. Trimming cost V 4 bases and J 0 bases; bases outside gene matches: 7. The CDR3 runs 18 residues. The CDR3 is CASSPRLAGASNTGELFF. The CDR3 DNA is TGTGCCAGCAGCCCCAGACTAGCGGGGGCCTCGAACACCGGGGAGCTGTTTTTT.

Regarding this clone: A read error may account for a junction end that differs from germline. The rearrangement uses TRBV6-5 and TRBJ2-6; weak D call: TRBD1 (5 bases). Germline-derived CDR1 and CDR2 are MNHEY and SVGAGI. The CDR3 is 14 residues long. The CDR3 spells CASTSNSGANVLTF. The CDR3 DNA is TGTGCCAGCACGTCCAACTCTGGGGCCAACGTGCTGACTTTC.